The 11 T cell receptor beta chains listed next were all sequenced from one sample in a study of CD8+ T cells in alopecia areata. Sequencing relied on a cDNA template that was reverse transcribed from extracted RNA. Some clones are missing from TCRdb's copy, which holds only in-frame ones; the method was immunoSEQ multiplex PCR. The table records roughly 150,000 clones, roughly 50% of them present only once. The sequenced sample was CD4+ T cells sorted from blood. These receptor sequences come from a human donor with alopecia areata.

The chain's CDR3 is CAYGVGDTQYF. CDR3 DNA sequence: TGTGCCTACGGAGTAGGGGATACGCAGTATTTT. V is TRBV30 and J is TRBJ2-3; D is ambiguous. The CDR3 contains 11 residues. CDR1 and CDR2 (germline): GTSNPN, SVGIG (reference sequence). Trimming shortened V by 7 bases and J by 6 bases, and 11 bases separated the two germline ends.

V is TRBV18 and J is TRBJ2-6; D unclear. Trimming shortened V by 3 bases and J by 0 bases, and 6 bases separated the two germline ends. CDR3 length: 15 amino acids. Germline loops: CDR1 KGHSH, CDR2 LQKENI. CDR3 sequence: CASSPTSSGANVLTF. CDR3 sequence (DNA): TGTGCCAGCTCACCGACAAGCTCTGGGGCCAACGTCCTGACTTTC.

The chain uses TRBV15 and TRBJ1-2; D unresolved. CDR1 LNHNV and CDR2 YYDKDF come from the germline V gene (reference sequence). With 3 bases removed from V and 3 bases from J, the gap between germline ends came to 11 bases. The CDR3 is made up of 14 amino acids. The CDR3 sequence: CATSSYEEDYGYTF. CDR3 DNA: TGTGCCACCAGCAGTTATGAAGAAGACTATGGCTACACCTTC.

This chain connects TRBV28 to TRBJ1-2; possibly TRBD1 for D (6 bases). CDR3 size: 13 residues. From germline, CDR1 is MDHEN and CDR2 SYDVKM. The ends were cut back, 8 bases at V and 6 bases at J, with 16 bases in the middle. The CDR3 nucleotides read TGTGCCAGCGTACAGGGCGGTGCAGATGGCTACACCTTC. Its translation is CASVQGGADGYTF.

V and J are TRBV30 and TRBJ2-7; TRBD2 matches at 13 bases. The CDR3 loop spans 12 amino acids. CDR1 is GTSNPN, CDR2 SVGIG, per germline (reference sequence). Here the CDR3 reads CAVGLAGVEQYF. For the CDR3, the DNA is TGTGCTGTTGGACTAGCGGGAGTCGAGCAGTACTTC.

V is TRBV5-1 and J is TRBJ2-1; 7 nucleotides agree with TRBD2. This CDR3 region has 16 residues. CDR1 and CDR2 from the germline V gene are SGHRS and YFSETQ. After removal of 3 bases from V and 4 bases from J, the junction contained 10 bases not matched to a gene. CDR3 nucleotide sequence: TGCGCCAGCAGCTCGATGGGGCGGGAGAGTTACAATGAGCAGTTCTTC. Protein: CASSSMGRESYNEQFF.

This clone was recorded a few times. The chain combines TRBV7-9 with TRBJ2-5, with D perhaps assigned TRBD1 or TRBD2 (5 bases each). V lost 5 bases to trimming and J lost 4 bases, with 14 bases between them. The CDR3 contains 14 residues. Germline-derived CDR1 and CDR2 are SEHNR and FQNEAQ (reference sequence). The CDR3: CASSRAVGGETQYF. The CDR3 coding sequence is TGTGCCAGCAGCCGTGCCGTTGGGGGAGAGACCCAGTACTTC.

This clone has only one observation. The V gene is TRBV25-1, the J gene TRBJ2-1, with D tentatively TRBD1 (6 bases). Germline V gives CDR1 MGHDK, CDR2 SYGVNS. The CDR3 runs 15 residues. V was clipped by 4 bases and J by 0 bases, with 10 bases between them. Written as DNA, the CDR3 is TGTGCCAGCAGTGGAGACAGGAGCTCCTACAATGAGCAGTTCTTC. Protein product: CASSGDRSSYNEQFF.

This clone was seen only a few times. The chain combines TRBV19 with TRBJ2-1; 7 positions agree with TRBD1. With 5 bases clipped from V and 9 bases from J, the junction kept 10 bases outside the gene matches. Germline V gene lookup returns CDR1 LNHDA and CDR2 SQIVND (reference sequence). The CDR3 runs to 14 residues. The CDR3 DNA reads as TGTGCCAGTAGTGTTCGGGACAGATCCGCTGAGCAGTTCTTC. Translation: CASSVRDRSAEQFF.

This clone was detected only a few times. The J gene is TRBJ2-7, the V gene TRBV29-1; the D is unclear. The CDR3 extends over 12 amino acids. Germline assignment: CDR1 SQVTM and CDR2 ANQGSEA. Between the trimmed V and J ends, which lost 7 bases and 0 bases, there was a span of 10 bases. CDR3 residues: CSAGRASYEQYF. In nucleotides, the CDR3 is TGCAGCGCCGGTCGGGCCTCCTACGAGCAGTACTTC.

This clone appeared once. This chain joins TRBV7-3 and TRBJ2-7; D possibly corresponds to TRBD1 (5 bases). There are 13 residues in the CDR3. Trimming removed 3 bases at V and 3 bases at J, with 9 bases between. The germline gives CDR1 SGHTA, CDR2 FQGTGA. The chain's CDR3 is CASSFVQGYEQYF. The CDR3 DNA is TGTGCCAGCAGCTTTGTTCAGGGCTACGAGCAGTACTTC.